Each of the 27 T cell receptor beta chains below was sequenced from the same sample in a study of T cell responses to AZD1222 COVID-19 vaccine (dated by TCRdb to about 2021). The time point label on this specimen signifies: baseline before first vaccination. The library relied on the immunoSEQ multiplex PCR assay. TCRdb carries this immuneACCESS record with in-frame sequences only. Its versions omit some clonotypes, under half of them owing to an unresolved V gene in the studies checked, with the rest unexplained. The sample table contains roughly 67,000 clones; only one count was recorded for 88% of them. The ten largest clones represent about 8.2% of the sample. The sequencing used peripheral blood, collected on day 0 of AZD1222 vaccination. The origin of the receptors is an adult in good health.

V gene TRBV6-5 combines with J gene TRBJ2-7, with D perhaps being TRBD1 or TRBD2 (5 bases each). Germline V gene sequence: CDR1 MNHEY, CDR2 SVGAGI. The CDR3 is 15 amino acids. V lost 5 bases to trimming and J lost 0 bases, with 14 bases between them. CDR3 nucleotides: TGTGCCAGCAGTAGAGGGTCCAGGGACTCCTACGAGCAGTACTTC. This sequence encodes CASSRGSRDSYEQYF.

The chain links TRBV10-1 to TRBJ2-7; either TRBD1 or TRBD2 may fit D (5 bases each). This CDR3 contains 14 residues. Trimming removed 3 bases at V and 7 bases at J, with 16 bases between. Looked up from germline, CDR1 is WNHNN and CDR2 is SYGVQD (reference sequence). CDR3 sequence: CASSEQQATGEQYF. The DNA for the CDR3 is TGCGCCAGCAGTGAACAACAGGCGACGGGAGAGCAGTACTTC.

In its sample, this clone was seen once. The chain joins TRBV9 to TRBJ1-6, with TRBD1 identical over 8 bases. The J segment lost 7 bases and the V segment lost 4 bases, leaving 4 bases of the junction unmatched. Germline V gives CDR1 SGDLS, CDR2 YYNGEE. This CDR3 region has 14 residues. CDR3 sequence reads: CASSPQGANSPLHF. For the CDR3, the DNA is TGTGCCAGCAGCCCCCAGGGGGCGAATTCACCCCTCCACTTT.

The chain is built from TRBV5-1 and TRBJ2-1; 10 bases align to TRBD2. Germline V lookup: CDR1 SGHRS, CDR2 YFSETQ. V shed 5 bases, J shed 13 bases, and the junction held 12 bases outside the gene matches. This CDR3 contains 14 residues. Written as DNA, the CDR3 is TGCGCCAGCAGACCCCTTTTAGCGGGAGGTGCCCAGTTCTTC. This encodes CASRPLLAGGAQFF. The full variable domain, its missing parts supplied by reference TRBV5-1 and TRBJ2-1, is KAGVTQTPRYLIKTRGQQVTLSCSPISGHRSVSWYQQTPGQGLQFLFEYFSETQRNKGNFPGRFSGRQFSNSRSEMNVSTLELGDSALYLCASRPLLAGGAQFFGPGTRLTVL.

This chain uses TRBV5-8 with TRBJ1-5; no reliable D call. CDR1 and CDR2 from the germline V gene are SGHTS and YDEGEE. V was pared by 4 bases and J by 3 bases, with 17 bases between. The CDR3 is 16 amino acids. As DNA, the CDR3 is TGTGCCAGCAGCCCATTTATATCCAGTTTCAATCAGCCCCAGCATTTT. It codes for CASSPFISSFNQPQHF. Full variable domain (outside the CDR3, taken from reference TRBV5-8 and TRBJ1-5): EAGVTQSPTHLIKTRGQQATLRCSPISGHTSVYWYQQALGLGLQFLLWYDEGEERNRGNFPPRFSGRQFPNYSSELNVNALELEDSALYLCASSPFISSFNQPQHFGDGTRLSIL.

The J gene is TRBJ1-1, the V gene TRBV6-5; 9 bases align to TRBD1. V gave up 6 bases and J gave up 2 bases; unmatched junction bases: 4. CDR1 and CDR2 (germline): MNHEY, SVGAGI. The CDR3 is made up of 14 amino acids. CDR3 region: CASRDRGVNTEAFF. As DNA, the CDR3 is TGTGCCAGCAGAGACAGGGGGGTTAACACTGAAGCTTTCTTT.

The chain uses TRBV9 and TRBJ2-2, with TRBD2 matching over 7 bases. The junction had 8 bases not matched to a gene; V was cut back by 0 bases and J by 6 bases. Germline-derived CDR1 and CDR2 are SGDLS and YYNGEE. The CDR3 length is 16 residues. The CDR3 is CASSVAGRVRAGELFF. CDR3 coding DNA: TGTGCCAGCAGCGTAGCTGGGAGGGTGAGGGCCGGGGAGCTGTTTTTT. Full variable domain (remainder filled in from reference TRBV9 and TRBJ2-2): DSGVTQTPKHLITATGQRVTLRCSPRSGDLSVYWYQQSLDQGLQFLIQYYNGEERAKGNILERFSAQQFPDLHSELNLSSLELGDSALYFCASSVAGRVRAGELFFGEGSRLTVL.

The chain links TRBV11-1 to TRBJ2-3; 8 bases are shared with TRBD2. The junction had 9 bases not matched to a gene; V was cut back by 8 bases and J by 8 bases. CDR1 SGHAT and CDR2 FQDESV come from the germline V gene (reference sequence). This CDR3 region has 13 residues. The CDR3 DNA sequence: TGTGCCAGCCGGGGACTAGATGAGGCTACGCAGTATTTT. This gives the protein CASRGLDEATQYF.

CDR3 sequence reads: CSVVPGGSYEQYF. The DNA for the CDR3 is TGCAGCGTTGTCCCCGGAGGCTCCTACGAGCAGTACTTC. The rearrangement uses TRBV29-1 and TRBJ2-7; D possibly corresponds to TRBD2 (5 bases). The CDR3 consists of 13 residues. Germline V lookup: CDR1 SQVTM, CDR2 ANQGSEA. Trimming removed 4 bases at V and 0 bases at J, with 10 bases between.

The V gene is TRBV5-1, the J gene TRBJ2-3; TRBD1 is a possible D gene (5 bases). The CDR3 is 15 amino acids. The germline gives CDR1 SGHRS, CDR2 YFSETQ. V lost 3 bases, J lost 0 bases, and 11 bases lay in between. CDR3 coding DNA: TGCGCCAGCAGCTACCGACAGTATAGCACAGATACGCAGTATTTT. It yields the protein CASSYRQYSTDTQYF. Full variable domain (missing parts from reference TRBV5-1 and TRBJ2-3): KAGVTQTPRYLIKTRGQQVTLSCSPISGHRSVSWYQQTPGQGLQFLFEYFSETQRNKGNFPGRFSGRQFSNSRSEMNVSTLELGDSALYLCASSYRQYSTDTQYFGPGTRLTVL.

The CDR3 DNA is TGTGCCAGCAGCCCACAGGGAAACAATCAGCCCCAGCATTTT. Translation: CASSPQGNNQPQHF. The gene calls are TRBV27 and TRBJ1-5; possible D gene TRBD1, 6 bases. CDR1 is MNHEY and CDR2 is SMNVEV in the germline V gene (reference sequence). This CDR3 comprises 14 residues. Trimming stripped 6 bases from V and 3 bases from J, with 12 bases between.

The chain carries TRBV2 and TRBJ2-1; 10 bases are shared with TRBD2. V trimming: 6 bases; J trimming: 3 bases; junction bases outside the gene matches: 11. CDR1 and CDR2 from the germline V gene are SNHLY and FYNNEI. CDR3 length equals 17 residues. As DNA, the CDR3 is TGTGCCAGCAGCGACAGACTAGCGGGCTCCCTCTACAATGAGCAGTTCTTC. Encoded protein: CASSDRLAGSLYNEQFF.

The CDR3 is CASRSGRNYGYTF. The CDR3 DNA reads TGTGCCAGCAGATCGGGACGGAACTATGGCTACACCTTC. This chain links TRBV14 with TRBJ1-2; D might be TRBD1 (5 bases). Per germline, CDR1 SGHDN and CDR2 FVKESK. CDR3 length equals 13 residues. The V end lost 6 bases, the J end lost 2 bases, and 10 bases lay between the germline ends. The variable domain in full, completed from reference TRBV14 and TRBJ1-2, reads EAGVTQFPSHSVIEKGQTVTLRCDPISGHDNLYWYRRVMGKEIKFLLHFVKESKQDESGMPNNRFLAERTGGTYSTLKVQPAELEDSGVYFCASRSGRNYGYTFGSGTRLTVV.

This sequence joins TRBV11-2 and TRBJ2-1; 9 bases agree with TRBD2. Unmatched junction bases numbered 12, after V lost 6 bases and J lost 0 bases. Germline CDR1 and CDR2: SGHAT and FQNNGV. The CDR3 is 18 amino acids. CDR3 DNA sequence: TGTGCCAGCAGTTCCAGGACTAGCGCAGTGAGCTCCTACAATGAGCAGTTCTTC. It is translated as CASSSRTSAVSSYNEQFF.

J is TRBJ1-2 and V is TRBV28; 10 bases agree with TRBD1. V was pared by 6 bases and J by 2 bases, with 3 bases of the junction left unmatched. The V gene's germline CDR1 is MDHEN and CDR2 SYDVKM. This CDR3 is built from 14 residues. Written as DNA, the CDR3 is TGTGCCAGCAGAAGGGACAGGGGCAACTATGGCTACACCTTC. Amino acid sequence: CASRRDRGNYGYTF.

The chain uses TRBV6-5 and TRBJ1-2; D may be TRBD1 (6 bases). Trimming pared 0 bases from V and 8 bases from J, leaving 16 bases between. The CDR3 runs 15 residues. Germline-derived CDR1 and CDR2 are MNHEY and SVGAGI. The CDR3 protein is CASSYSTGSLSGYTF. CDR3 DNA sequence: TGTGCCAGCAGTTACTCGACAGGATCTCTTAGCGGCTACACCTTC.

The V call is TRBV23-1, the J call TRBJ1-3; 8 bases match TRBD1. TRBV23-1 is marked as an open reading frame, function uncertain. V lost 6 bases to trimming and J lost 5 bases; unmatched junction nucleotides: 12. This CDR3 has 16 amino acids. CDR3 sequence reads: CASSNFGQGDRNTIYF. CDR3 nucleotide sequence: TGCGCCAGCAGCAATTTCGGACAGGGAGATAGAAACACCATATATTTT.

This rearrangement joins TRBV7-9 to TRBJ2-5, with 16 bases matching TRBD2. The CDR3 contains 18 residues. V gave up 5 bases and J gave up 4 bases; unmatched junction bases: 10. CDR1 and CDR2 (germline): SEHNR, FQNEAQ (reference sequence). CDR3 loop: CASSRIGTSGRAGETQYF. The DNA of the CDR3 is TGTGCCAGCAGCCGGATAGGGACTAGCGGGAGGGCAGGAGAGACCCAGTACTTC.

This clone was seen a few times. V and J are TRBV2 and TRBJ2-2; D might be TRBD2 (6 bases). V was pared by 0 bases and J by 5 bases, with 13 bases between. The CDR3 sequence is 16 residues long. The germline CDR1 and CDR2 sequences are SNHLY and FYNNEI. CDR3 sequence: CASSEARAGRTGELFF. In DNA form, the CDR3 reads TGTGCCAGCAGTGAAGCGCGGGCAGGGAGGACCGGGGAGCTGTTTTTT.

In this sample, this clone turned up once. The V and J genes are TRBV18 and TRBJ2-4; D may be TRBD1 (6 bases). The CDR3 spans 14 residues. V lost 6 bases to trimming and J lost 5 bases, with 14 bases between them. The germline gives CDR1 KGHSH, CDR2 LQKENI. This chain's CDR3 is CASSSGQFQNIQYF. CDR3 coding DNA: TGTGCCAGCTCTTCTGGACAGTTCCAAAACATTCAGTACTTC.

CDR3 region: CASSALSSGRNNEQFF. As DNA, the CDR3 is TGTGCCAGCAGCGCTCTCTCTAGCGGGAGGAACAATGAGCAGTTCTTC. The chain carries TRBV11-2 and TRBJ2-1, with 11 bases fitting TRBD2. Germline assignment: CDR1 SGHAT and CDR2 FQNNGV. The V gene end was trimmed by 5 bases and the J gene end by 5 bases; junction bases not matched to a gene: 8. This CDR3 region has 16 residues. Filled out from reference TRBV11-2 and TRBJ2-1, the complete variable domain reads EAGVAQSPRYKIIEKRQSVAFWCNPISGHATLYWYQQILGQGPKLLIQFQNNGVVDDSQLPKDRFSAERLKGVDSTLKIQPAKLEDSAVYLCASSALSSGRNNEQFFGPGTRLTVL.

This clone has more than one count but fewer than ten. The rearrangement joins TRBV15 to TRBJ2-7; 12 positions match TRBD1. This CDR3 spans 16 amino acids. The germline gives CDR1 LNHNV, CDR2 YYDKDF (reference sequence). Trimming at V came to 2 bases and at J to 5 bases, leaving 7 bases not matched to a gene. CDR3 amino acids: CATSRRTGTGGDEQYF. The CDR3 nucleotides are TGTGCCACCAGCAGAAGAACCGGGACAGGGGGCGACGAGCAGTACTTC.

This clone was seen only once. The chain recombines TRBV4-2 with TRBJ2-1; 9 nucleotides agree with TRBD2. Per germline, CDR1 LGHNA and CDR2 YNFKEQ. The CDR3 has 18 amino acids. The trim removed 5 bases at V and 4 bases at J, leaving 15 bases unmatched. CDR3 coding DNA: TGTGCCAGCAGCAAAAGGGGCCCTAGCGGGGAAGGGTACAATGAGCAGTTCTTC. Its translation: CASSKRGPSGEGYNEQFF.

CDR3 in amino acids: CASRHTGELFF. The CDR3 DNA is TGCGCCAGCAGACATACCGGGGAGCTGTTTTTT. The V and J genes are TRBV10-2 and TRBJ2-2; D not certain. The CDR3 covers 11 residues. Germline V gene data show CDR1 as WSHSY and CDR2 as SAAADI. V lost 6 bases to trimming and J lost 5 bases, with 4 bases between them.

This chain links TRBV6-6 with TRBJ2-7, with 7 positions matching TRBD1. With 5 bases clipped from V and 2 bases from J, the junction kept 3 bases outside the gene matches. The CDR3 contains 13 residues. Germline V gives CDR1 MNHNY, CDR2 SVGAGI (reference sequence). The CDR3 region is CASSRQGTYEQYF. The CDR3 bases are TGTGCCAGCAGTCGACAGGGAACCTACGAGCAGTACTTC.

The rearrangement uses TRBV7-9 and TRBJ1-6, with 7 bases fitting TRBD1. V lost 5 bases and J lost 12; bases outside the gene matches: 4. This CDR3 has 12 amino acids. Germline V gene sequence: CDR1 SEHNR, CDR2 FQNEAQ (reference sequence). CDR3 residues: CASSRDSRPLHF. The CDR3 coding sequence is TGTGCCAGCAGCAGGGACAGCCGACCCCTCCACTTT.

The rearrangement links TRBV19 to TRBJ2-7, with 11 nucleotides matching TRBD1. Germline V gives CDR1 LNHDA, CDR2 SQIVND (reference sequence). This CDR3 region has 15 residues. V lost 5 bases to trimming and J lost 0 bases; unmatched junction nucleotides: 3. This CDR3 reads CASSPGTGGSYEQYF. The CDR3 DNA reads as TGTGCCAGTAGTCCAGGGACAGGGGGCTCCTACGAGCAGTACTTC. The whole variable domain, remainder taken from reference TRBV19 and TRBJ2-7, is DGGITQSPKYLFRKEGQNVTLSCEQNLNHDAMYWYRQDPGQGLRLIYYSQIVNDFQKGDIAEGYSVSREKKESFPLTVTSAQKNPTAFYLCASSPGTGGSYEQYFGPGTRLTVT.